One sample yielded the 16 T cell receptor beta chains listed below, sequenced in a study of T-cell reconstitution after alpha-beta-depleted transplantation in children. For TCRbeta, the library was prepared with unique molecular identifiers. TCRdb independently ran MiXCR on the PCR reads; one entry per CDR3 protein. The table includes about 580,000 distinct CDR3 sequences, under 25% detected once. Sequenced material: PBMCs, mostly from graft donor cells, taken 360 days after TCRalphabeta/CD19-depleted stem cell transplant. These receptor sequences come from a boy under three years old who had a stem cell transplant for acute myeloid leukemia, so the T cells may come from the graft donor.

This clonotype has a count of ten or more. The chain recombines TRBV29-1 with TRBJ2-7; D gene unclear. Germline V lookup: CDR1 SQVTM, CDR2 ANQGSEA. The CDR3 sequence is 11 residues long. The V end was cut by 6 bases, the J end by 5 bases, with 11 bases between. The CDR3 sequence: CSVRNFDEQYF. The DNA for the CDR3 is TGCAGCGTCAGAAACTTTGACGAGCAGTACTTC.

The chain joins TRBV5-1 to TRBJ2-2, with 8 nucleotides matching TRBD2. The CDR3 has 16 amino acids. The V segment lost 0 bases and the J segment 6 bases; nucleotides outside the gene matches: 7. CDR1 is SGHRS, CDR2 YFSETQ, per germline. CDR3 coding DNA: TGCGCCAGCAGCTTGGCGCCGGGACTAGATGCCGGGGAGCTGTTTTTT. This gives the protein CASSLAPGLDAGELFF.

This clonotype came up a few times. The chain joins TRBV7-6 to TRBJ2-5; D remains ambiguous. The germline gives CDR1 SGHVS, CDR2 FNYEAQ. V was trimmed by 8 bases and J by 5 bases, leaving 12 bases between them. The CDR3 is 12 residues long. The CDR3 DNA follows: TGTGCCAGCGGCTCGGGCTGGGAGACCCAGTACTTC. Protein: CASGSGWETQYF.

This clonotype was detected ten times or more. This rearrangement joins TRBV6-5 to TRBJ2-3, with a tentative D call TRBD1 (5 bases). The CDR3 is 12 amino acids. Germline V lookup: CDR1 MNHEY, CDR2 SVGAGI. The V end was cut by 8 bases, the J end by 6 bases, with 12 bases between. The CDR3 DNA sequence: TGTGCCAGCGGACAAGTTCGGGATACGCAGTATTTT. Amino acids: CASGQVRDTQYF.

This clonotype was seen more than once but under ten times. The chain links TRBV11-2 to TRBJ2-1, with 11 bases that match TRBD1. CDR1 is SGHAT, CDR2 FQNNGV, per germline. Trimming took 5 bases from V and 10 from J; bases not matched to a gene: 10. CDR3 length: 15 residues. CDR3 DNA: TGTGCCAGCAGCCCAAGGGACAGGGGGAAGGGCGAGCAGTTCTTC. Its translation: CASSPRDRGKGEQFF.

The V gene is TRBV20-1, the J gene TRBJ2-2; no reliable D call. Germline loops: CDR1 DFQATT, CDR2 SNEGSKA (reference sequence). The CDR3 consists of 15 residues. Trimming removed 0 bases at V and 4 bases at J, with 12 bases between. The DNA of the CDR3 is TGCAGTGCTAGAGATCTAGTGCGTTCCACCGGGGAGCTGTTTTTT. Amino acids: CSARDLVRSTGELFF.

This clonotype appeared many times. The CDR3 reads CSAPPMRGLETQYF. The CDR3 bases are TGCAGTGCCCCCCCTATGCGGGGTCTAGAGACCCAGTACTTC. This rearrangement joins TRBV20-1 to TRBJ2-5, with TRBD2 as a possible D gene (6 bases). CDR1 is DFQATT, CDR2 SNEGSKA, per germline (reference sequence). The germline V and J ends were trimmed by 6 bases and 4 bases, with 18 bases remaining between them. There are 14 residues in the CDR3.

This clonotype has more than one count but fewer than ten. The chain carries TRBV20-1 and TRBJ2-7; 8 bases align to TRBD1. Germline assignment: CDR1 DFQATT and CDR2 SNEGSKA (reference sequence). V was clipped by 3 bases and J by 5 bases; unmatched bases: 15. The CDR3 totals 16 residues. This CDR3 reads CSASFAGTGTANEQYF. The CDR3, as DNA: TGCAGTGCTAGCTTCGCCGGGACAGGCACCGCCAACGAGCAGTACTTC.

This clonotype occurred many times. The chain is built from TRBV5-1 and TRBJ2-5; D is undetermined. The CDR3 is made up of 13 amino acids. The V end was cut by 2 bases, the J end by 1 base, with 6 bases between. Germline V lookup: CDR1 SGHRS, CDR2 YFSETQ. The CDR3 sequence: CASSFQLQETQYF. In nucleotides, the CDR3 is TGCGCCAGCAGCTTTCAGCTCCAAGAGACCCAGTACTTC.

V and J are TRBV29-1 and TRBJ2-7, with a possible D match to TRBD2 (6 bases). The CDR3 contains 12 residues. The ends were cut back, 7 bases at V and 5 bases at J, with 15 bases in the middle. Germline V gene lookup returns CDR1 SQVTM and CDR2 ANQGSEA. The chain's CDR3 is CSGSTSGDEQYF. The CDR3 DNA reads as TGCAGCGGTAGTACCTCGGGGGACGAGCAGTACTTC.

This clonotype was observed many times. This sequence joins TRBV2 and TRBJ2-7, with D possibly being TRBD2 (5 bases). Deletions cut 7 bases from V and 5 bases from J, with 9 bases between. CDR1 is SNHLY, CDR2 FYNNEI, per germline. The CDR3 extends over 11 amino acids. CDR3 amino acids: CASIDGNEQYV. CDR3 coding DNA: TGTGCCAGCATCGACGGGAACGAGCAGTACGTC.

The chain couples TRBV5-1 to TRBJ2-2, with 8 bases that match TRBD1. V lost 3 bases and J lost 4; bases outside the gene matches: 8. The germline V gene has CDR1 SGHRS and CDR2 YFSETQ. This CDR3 is 16 amino acids long. The DNA of the CDR3 is TGCGCCAGCAGCTCGATGGGGACAGGCCCCACCGGGGAGCTGTTTTTT. It is translated as CASSSMGTGPTGELFF.

This clonotype was recorded many times. The chain combines TRBV12-3 or TRBV12-4 with TRBJ2-1, with 11 bases fitting TRBD2. The CDR3 covers 15 residues. V was clipped by 1 base and J by 9 bases; unmatched bases: 5. The CDR3 DNA reads as TGTGCCAGCAGTTTAGGTAGCGGGGGGGCAGGTGAGCAGTTCTTC. This codes for CASSLGSGGAGEQFF.

This chain links TRBV6-5 with TRBJ2-3; no firm D call. The CDR3 runs to 13 residues. The V and J ends lost 4 bases and 5 bases respectively, with 10 bases between them. Germline V gene sequence: CDR1 MNHEY, CDR2 SVGAGI. CDR3 coding DNA: TGTGCCAGCAGTTTCATACCTGGAGATACGCAGTATTTT. Translation: CASSFIPGDTQYF.

This clonotype was seen at least ten times. The chain couples TRBV29-1 to TRBJ2-7, with 12 bases identical to TRBD2. V gave up 5 bases and J gave up 3 bases; unmatched junction bases: 5. CDR3 length: 14 amino acids. CDR1 and CDR2 from the germline V gene are SQVTM and ANQGSEA. The CDR3 loop is CSVLETSGGYEQYF. The CDR3 nucleotides are TGCAGCGTTCTAGAGACTAGCGGGGGCTACGAGCAGTACTTC.

This clonotype was seen only a few times. This chain connects TRBV4-2 to TRBJ1-1; D is possibly TRBD1 (6 bases). Trimming left V 4 bases short and J 5 bases short, with 17 bases between. From germline, CDR1 is LGHNA and CDR2 YNFKEQ. This CDR3 spans 15 amino acids. The CDR3 reads CASSPWSDSGTEAFF. For the CDR3, the DNA is TGTGCCAGCAGCCCGTGGTCGGACAGCGGGACTGAAGCTTTCTTT.